One sample yielded the 21 T cell receptor beta chains listed below, sequenced in a study of T-cell reconstitution after alpha-beta-depleted transplantation in children. For TCRbeta, the library was prepared with unique molecular identifiers. A single record per CDR3 protein comes from TCRdb applying MiXCR to the PCR reads. The table lists about 500,000 distinct CDR3 sequences, about 30% of them singletons. The sample in question was PBMCs from the stem cell graft donor, obtained from the stem cell graft. The origin of the receptors is a human donor who donated a stem cell graft to a child with aplastic anemia.

The CDR3 protein is CSVEDWPTAYNEQFF. The CDR3 DNA reads TGCAGCGTTGAAGATTGGCCGACAGCCTACAATGAGCAGTTCTTC. V is TRBV29-1 and J is TRBJ2-1, with a tentative D call TRBD1 (5 bases). Trimming cost V 0 bases and J 2 bases, with 11 bases left between them. The germline V gene has CDR1 SQVTM and CDR2 ANQGSEA. The CDR3 totals 15 residues.

This rearrangement joins TRBV9 to TRBJ1-1; TRBD1 aligns across 9 bases. After removal of 1 base from V and 1 base from J, the junction contained 11 bases not matched to a gene. This CDR3 has 18 amino acids. The germline gives CDR1 SGDLS, CDR2 YYNGEE. The chain's CDR3 is CASSVRTGEEAANTEAFF. The CDR3 coding sequence is TGTGCCAGCAGCGTACGGACAGGGGAGGAGGCGGCGAACACTGAAGCTTTCTTT.

The chain joins TRBV20-1 to TRBJ2-6, with a weak D call TRBD1 (5 bases). The germline CDR1 and CDR2 sequences are DFQATT and SNEGSKA (reference sequence). The CDR3 totals 15 residues. V lost 6 bases and J 0 bases, leaving 12 bases between the germline ends. CDR3 nucleotides: TGCAGTGCCCCCCCAGGGAACTCTGGGGCCAACGTCCTGACTTTC. Protein: CSAPPGNSGANVLTF.

The chain combines TRBV11-2 with TRBJ2-1; 12 positions agree with TRBD2. This CDR3 has 18 residues. Germline V gene lookup returns CDR1 SGHAT and CDR2 FQNNGV. The trim removed 1 base at V and 1 base at J, leaving 5 bases unmatched. In nucleotides, the CDR3 is TGTGCCAGCAGCTTAGTGACTAGCGGGAGTGTGTCCTACAATGAGCAGTTCTTC. Protein: CASSLVTSGSVSYNEQFF.

This clonotype was seen once. This chain connects TRBV11-1 to TRBJ2-7; 8 bases are a match to TRBD1. The V and J ends lost 5 bases and 3 bases, in that order; junction bases with no gene match: 12. CDR1 SGHAT and CDR2 FQDESV come from the germline V gene (reference sequence). The CDR3 length is 16 residues. CDR3 DNA: TGTGCCAGCAGCCCCGGCGGGCCAGGGGGCCGCTACGAGCAGTACTTC. Its translation: CASSPGGPGGRYEQYF.

CDR3 loop: CASSAGPSLRGELFF. The CDR3 coding sequence is TGTGCCAGCAGCGCGGGACCATCTCTGCGGGGGGAGCTGTTTTTT. The chain is built from TRBV9 and TRBJ2-2, with D tentatively TRBD1 or TRBD2 (5 bases each). The V and J ends lost 3 bases and 8 bases respectively, with 17 bases between them. Per the germline V gene, CDR1 is SGDLS and CDR2 is YYNGEE. The length of the CDR3 is 15 residues.

The J gene is TRBJ2-2, the V gene TRBV5-1; D gene unclear. The germline gives CDR1 SGHRS, CDR2 YFSETQ. Between the trimmed V and J ends, which lost 0 bases and 2 bases, there was a span of 8 bases. The CDR3 consists of 15 residues. The CDR3 region has the DNA TGCGCCAGCAGCTTGGGCGGCGGTAACACCGGGGAGCTGTTTTTT. It is translated as CASSLGGGNTGELFF.

V is TRBV7-9 and J is TRBJ2-1; 7 nucleotides match TRBD2. CDR1 and CDR2 (germline): SEHNR, FQNEAQ (reference sequence). The ends lost 5 bases at V and 0 bases at J; junction bases unmatched: 4. The length of the CDR3 is 15 residues. The DNA for the CDR3 is TGTGCCAGCAGCCAGGGACTAAGCTCCTACAATGAGCAGTTCTTC. Translating it yields CASSQGLSSYNEQFF.

The chain has TRBV29-1 and TRBJ2-2; 7 bases agree with TRBD2. CDR1 is SQVTM, CDR2 ANQGSEA, per germline. This CDR3 spans 15 amino acids. V lost 2 bases to trimming and J lost 1 base; unmatched junction nucleotides: 4. CDR3 in amino acids: CSVEWLAVNTGELFF. DNA of the CDR3: TGCAGCGTTGAATGGCTAGCGGTGAACACCGGGGAGCTGTTTTTT.

V and J are TRBV20-1 and TRBJ2-1; 10 bases are shared with TRBD2. The CDR3 has 12 residues. Looked up from germline, CDR1 is DFQATT and CDR2 is SNEGSKA (reference sequence). For the CDR3, the DNA is TGCAGCCGAGCGGGAGGGCCCAATGAGCAGTTCTTC. Encoded protein: CSRAGGPNEQFF.

The CDR3 region has the DNA TGTGCCAGCAGTGCTTATAGCGGATACAAAAACATTCAGTACTTC. Its translation is CASSAYSGYKNIQYF. The gene calls are TRBV6-1 and TRBJ2-4; weak D call: TRBD2 (6 bases). The CDR3 loop spans 15 amino acids. The ends were cut back, 4 bases at V and 3 bases at J, with 13 bases in the middle. CDR1 is MNHNS and CDR2 is SASEGT in the germline V gene.

The rearrangement joins TRBV7-9 to TRBJ2-5; D is possibly TRBD1 (6 bases). The germline V gene has CDR1 SEHNR and CDR2 FQNEAQ (reference sequence). V was shortened by 5 bases and J by 1 base, with 11 bases between the two germline ends. CDR3 length: 14 residues. CDR3 sequence (DNA): TGTGCCAGCAGCGTAGGACAGCCCCAAGAGACCCAGTACTTC. Protein sequence: CASSVGQPQETQYF.

The rearrangement joins TRBV29-1 to TRBJ2-7, with TRBD2 matching 7 bases. V shed 4 bases, J shed 4 bases, and the junction held 10 bases outside the gene matches. Germline V gene lookup returns CDR1 SQVTM and CDR2 ANQGSEA. CDR3 length: 14 residues. The CDR3 DNA reads as TGCAGCGTTGTTCCGGGAGGTGCGGGTTACGAGCAGTACTTC. Its protein is CSVVPGGAGYEQYF.

The chain employs TRBV6-1 and TRBJ2-1, with D possibly being TRBD1 (6 bases). Trimming removed 4 bases at V and 4 bases at J, with 14 bases between. CDR3 length: 15 residues. Germline values: CDR1 MNHNS, CDR2 SASEGT. As DNA, the CDR3 is TGTGCCAGCAGTGTTACAGGGAGAACTTACAATGAGCAGTTCTTC. Its translation: CASSVTGRTYNEQFF.

This sequence joins TRBV30 and TRBJ2-1, with 12 nucleotides matching TRBD2. CDR1 is GTSNPN and CDR2 is SVGIG in the germline V gene (reference sequence). V shed 1 base and J 6 bases; nucleotides not matched to a gene: 4. There are 15 residues in the CDR3. CDR3 in amino acids: CAWSEASGRANEQFF. The CDR3 DNA reads TGTGCCTGGAGTGAGGCTAGCGGGAGGGCCAATGAGCAGTTCTTC. The whole variable domain, remainder taken from reference TRBV30 and TRBJ2-1, is SQTIHQWPATLVQPVGSPLSLECTVEGTSNPNLYWYRQAAGRGLQLLFYSVGIGQISSEVPQNLSASRPQDRQFILSSKKLLLSDSGFYLCAWSEASGRANEQFFGPGTRLTVL.

This clonotype has only a few counts. The chain has TRBV2 and TRBJ2-7; possibly TRBD2 for D (6 bases). The CDR3 loop spans 11 amino acids. Trimming removed 8 bases at V and 4 bases at J, with 9 bases between. The V gene's germline CDR1 is SNHLY and CDR2 FYNNEI. In nucleotides, the CDR3 is TGTGCCAGCCAACGGGAGTACGAGCAGTACGTC. Translating it yields CASQREYEQYV.

This clonotype occurred a few times. The V and J genes are TRBV6-5 and TRBJ2-7; D gene ambiguous. Germline V gives CDR1 MNHEY, CDR2 SVGAGI. This CDR3 has 15 amino acids. V was shortened by 6 bases and J by 2 bases, with 17 bases between the two germline ends. CDR3 sequence (DNA): TGTGCCAGCAGATTAAACATGCAGGCCCCCTACGAGCAGTACTTC. It specifies CASRLNMQAPYEQYF.

The table lists this clonotype with a few counts. The rearrangement joins TRBV9 to TRBJ2-1; D is perhaps TRBD2 (6 bases). V lost 0 bases and J lost 7, with 14 bases in between. This CDR3 region has 15 residues. Germline V gene lookup returns CDR1 SGDLS and CDR2 YYNGEE. As DNA, the CDR3 is TGTGCCAGCAGCGTAGCTACTCGGGAGAGGAATGAGCAGTTCTTC. Protein: CASSVATRERNEQFF.

This clonotype has only a few counts. This chain joins TRBV12-3 or TRBV12-4 and TRBJ1-1; the D gene is possibly TRBD1 (5 bases). The germline V and J ends were trimmed by 7 bases and 11 bases, with 20 bases remaining between them. The length of the CDR3 is 13 residues. The CDR3 sequence is CASKQVQAGGAFF. The DNA for the CDR3 is TGTGCCAGCAAACAAGTACAGGCCGGAGGGGCTTTCTTT.

This clonotype was seen only a few times. The V gene is TRBV30, the J gene TRBJ2-1; D ambiguous. The germline V and J ends were trimmed by 3 bases and 7 bases, with 7 bases remaining between them. The CDR3 contains 11 residues. CDR1 is GTSNPN, CDR2 SVGIG, per germline (reference sequence). The CDR3 region has the DNA TGTGCCTGGAGGGCCAGTAATGAGCAGTTCTTC. Translation gives CAWRASNEQFF.

The rearrangement joins TRBV27 to TRBJ2-2, with 9 bases matching TRBD2. The ends lost 5 bases at V and 8 bases at J; junction bases unmatched: 18. This CDR3 is 18 amino acids long. In germline, CDR1 is MNHEY, CDR2 SMNVEV (reference sequence). The chain's CDR3 is CASSPKARRREGRGELFF. Here the CDR3 DNA reads TGTGCCAGCAGTCCAAAAGCCCGGCGGCGGGAGGGCAGGGGGGAGCTGTTTTTT.